A selection of T cell receptor beta chains follows, all from one sample in a study of brain T cells in children with intractable seizures. Sequenced by immunoSEQ multiplex PCR; TCRdb stores in-frame clones only, minus some. This sample has 60,000 to 65,000 clones, with around 95% found just once. The specimen comprised peripheral blood, sampled at surgery. These TCRs come from a boy less than two years old with focal cortical dysplasia and intractable seizures. CDR3s include the opening cysteine and the closing phenylalanine or tryptophan. The D gene is left open where the match is weak. Clone size, where shown, is once, few, many, or a class for clones that have expanded.

v_call: TRBV2; d_call: TRBD2; j_call: TRBJ2-1; clone_size: .; cdr3_nt: TGTGCCAGTATAGCGGGAGCTGGCAATGAGCAGTTCTTC; cdr3_aa: CASIAGAGNEQFF
v_call: TRBV15; d_call: .; j_call: TRBJ2-7; clone_size: .; cdr3_nt: TGTGCCACCAGCAGAGACGGGGGGCGCAGGGACGAGCAGTACTTC; cdr3_aa: CATSRDGGRRDEQYF
v_call: TRBV12-3/TRBV12-4; d_call: .; j_call: TRBJ1-4; clone_size: .; cdr3_nt: TGTGCCAGCAGACCCGGGACGAATGAAAAACTGTTTTTT; cdr3_aa: CASRPGTNEKLFF
v_call: TRBV19; d_call: .; j_call: TRBJ2-7; clone_size: .; cdr3_nt: TGTGCCAGTAGTATAACCGGATCTATCATCTACGAGCAGTACTTC; cdr3_aa: CASSITGSIIYEQYF
v_call: TRBV9; d_call: .; j_call: TRBJ2-6; clone_size: .; cdr3_nt: TGTGCCAGCAGCGGTGGTTACCCGCTCGGGACTGGGGCCAACGTCCTGACTTTC; cdr3_aa: CASSGGYPLGTGANVLTF
v_call: TRBV18; d_call: .; j_call: TRBJ1-3; clone_size: once; cdr3_nt: TGTGCCAGCTCACCGGTGGGGGCTTCTGGAAACACCATATATTTT; cdr3_aa: CASSPVGASGNTIYF
v_call: TRBV18; d_call: .; j_call: TRBJ1-2; clone_size: .; cdr3_nt: TGTGCCAGCTCACCCCGACAGATCTATGGCTACACCTTC; cdr3_aa: CASSPRQIYGYTF
v_call: TRBV7-3; d_call: TRBD2; j_call: TRBJ2-3; clone_size: .; cdr3_nt: TGTGCCAGCAGCTTGCTAGCGGCACCCTCGGGTACGCAGTATTTT; cdr3_aa: CASSLLAAPSGTQYF
v_call: TRBV7-9; d_call: .; j_call: TRBJ1-1; clone_size: .; cdr3_nt: TGTGCCAGCAGCTTAGCTACGACAGGATATGAAGCTTTCTTT; cdr3_aa: CASSLATTGYEAFF
v_call: TRBV11-2; d_call: TRBD1; j_call: TRBJ2-1; clone_size: .; cdr3_nt: TGTGCCAGCAGCCCCCGGGACAGGGCCTACAATGAGCAGTTCTTC; cdr3_aa: CASSPRDRAYNEQFF
v_call: TRBV7-2; d_call: .; j_call: TRBJ1-6; clone_size: .; cdr3_nt: TGTGCCAGCAGCTTAGTCAGTAGGGGATATTCACCCCTCCACTTT; cdr3_aa: CASSLVSRGYSPLHF
v_call: TRBV7-2; d_call: TRBD2; j_call: TRBJ2-3; clone_size: .; cdr3_nt: TGTGCCAGCAGCTTAGTTAGCGGGGGAAAAGATACGCAGTATTTT; cdr3_aa: CASSLVSGGKDTQYF
v_call: TRBV4-2; d_call: TRBD2; j_call: TRBJ2-2; clone_size: .; cdr3_nt: TGTGCCAGCAGCCAACTTGGGACTAGCGGGAGGGGCGGGGAGCTGTTTTTT; cdr3_aa: CASSQLGTSGRGGELFF
v_call: TRBV20-1; d_call: .; j_call: TRBJ2-7; clone_size: .; cdr3_nt: TGCAGTGCTAGTCCGGGTAGCTCCTACGAGCAGTACTTC; cdr3_aa: CSASPGSSYEQYF
v_call: TRBV5-1; d_call: .; j_call: TRBJ2-1; clone_size: .; cdr3_nt: TGCGCCAGCAGCTGGCGACAGGATCGCAATGAGCAGTTCTTC; cdr3_aa: CASSWRQDRNEQFF
v_call: TRBV15; d_call: TRBD1; j_call: TRBJ1-2; clone_size: few; cdr3_nt: TGTGCCACCAGCAGAATGGTTGACAGGGGGCAATTTGGCACCTTC; cdr3_aa: CATSRMVDRGQFGTF
v_call: TRBV6-5; d_call: .; j_call: TRBJ2-7; clone_size: .; cdr3_nt: TGTGCCAGCAGTCGGACGGTATCCTACGAGCAGTACTTC; cdr3_aa: CASSRTVSYEQYF
v_call: TRBV12-5; d_call: TRBD1; j_call: TRBJ2-1; clone_size: .; cdr3_nt: TGTGCTAGTGGTTTGGTACTGGGCGGGACAGGGGACAATGAGCAGTTCTTC; cdr3_aa: CASGLVLGGTGDNEQFF
v_call: TRBV5-1; d_call: TRBD2; j_call: TRBJ2-3; clone_size: .; cdr3_nt: TGCGCCAGCAGCTTGGGACTAGCGGGAGGGCGAGGTGGAGATACGCAGTATTTT; cdr3_aa: CASSLGLAGGRGGDTQYF
v_call: TRBV11-2; d_call: .; j_call: TRBJ1-2; clone_size: .; cdr3_nt: TGTGCCAGCAGCTTAGAGTGGGAGGGGCAGAGAAACTATGGCTACACCTTC; cdr3_aa: CASSLEWEGQRNYGYTF
v_call: TRBV24-1; d_call: .; j_call: TRBJ1-5; clone_size: .; cdr3_nt: TGTGCCACCAGTGACGACAGAGATAGCAATCAGCCCCAGCATTTT; cdr3_aa: CATSDDRDSNQPQHF
v_call: TRBV12-3/TRBV12-4; d_call: .; j_call: TRBJ1-4; clone_size: once; cdr3_nt: TGTGCCAGCAGTCAGGGTACACGGGAAAAACTGTTTTTT; cdr3_aa: CASSQGTREKLFF
v_call: TRBV5-1; d_call: TRBD1; j_call: TRBJ1-2; clone_size: .; cdr3_nt: TGCGCCAGCAGCTGGGACAGGGCGGGAGGCTACACCTTC; cdr3_aa: CASSWDRAGGYTF
v_call: TRBV12-3/TRBV12-4; d_call: .; j_call: TRBJ1-4; clone_size: .; cdr3_nt: TGTGCCAGCAGTTCAAACAGCGCTCGACTGTTTTTT; cdr3_aa: CASSSNSARLFF
v_call: TRBV27; d_call: .; j_call: TRBJ2-1; clone_size: few; cdr3_nt: TGTGCCAGCAGTTTAGCACTAGTTGAACACAATGAGCAGTTCTTC; cdr3_aa: CASSLALVEHNEQFF
v_call: TRBV6-1; d_call: TRBD1; j_call: TRBJ1-1; clone_size: .; cdr3_nt: TGTGCCAGCAGTGAACAGGGGGCCATGAACACTGAAGCTTTCTTT; cdr3_aa: CASSEQGAMNTEAFF
v_call: TRBV7-2; d_call: TRBD1; j_call: TRBJ1-5; clone_size: .; cdr3_nt: TGTGCCAGCAGCTTAAGGGGGCGCGGTCAGCCCCAGCATTTT; cdr3_aa: CASSLRGRGQPQHF
v_call: TRBV2; d_call: TRBD2; j_call: TRBJ2-1; clone_size: once; cdr3_nt: TGTGCCAGCAGATCTAGCGGGAGCTCCTACAATGAGCAGTTCTTC; cdr3_aa: CASRSSGSSYNEQFF
v_call: TRBV7-2; d_call: TRBD1; j_call: TRBJ1-5; clone_size: .; cdr3_nt: TGTGCCAGCAGCCCCCTAGGGACAGGGGTCCAGCCCCAGCATTTT; cdr3_aa: CASSPLGTGVQPQHF
v_call: TRBV5-4; d_call: .; j_call: TRBJ2-5; clone_size: .; cdr3_nt: TGTGCCAGCAGCCCAGTTGGACGAAAAGGGACCCAGTACTTC; cdr3_aa: CASSPVGRKGTQYF
v_call: TRBV25-1; d_call: .; j_call: TRBJ1-1; clone_size: .; cdr3_nt: TGTGCCAGCAGTGATTTCGGCGGTCTGAACACTGAAGCTTTCTTT; cdr3_aa: CASSDFGGLNTEAFF
v_call: TRBV5-1; d_call: .; j_call: TRBJ2-3; clone_size: .; cdr3_nt: TGCGCCAGCAGCCTTCCTCCGACGGCGGGCCCAGATACGCAGTATTTT; cdr3_aa: CASSLPPTAGPDTQYF
v_call: TRBV6-5; d_call: .; j_call: TRBJ1-5; clone_size: .; cdr3_nt: TGTGCCAGCACCCTTGGGGGGGCTAATCAGCCCCAGCATTTT; cdr3_aa: CASTLGGANQPQHF